The 26 T cell receptor beta chains below come from one sample, sequenced in a study of T cell responses to AZD1222 COVID-19 vaccine. TCRdb keeps only in-frame clones here, not all; method: immunoSEQ multiplex PCR. The data hold fewer than 150,000 clones, with 70% to 90% observed a single time. Material: peripheral blood, obtained 28 days after the second AZD1222 dose. These receptors were obtained from an adult who received the AZD1222 COVID-19 vaccine.

CDR3 DNA: TGCGCCAGCAGTGAACAGGGGATCCGCGAGCAGTACTTC. Encoded protein: CASSEQGIREQYF. The V call is TRBV10-2, the J call TRBJ2-7; 7 bases are shared with TRBD1. The CDR3 covers 13 residues. Germline-derived CDR1 and CDR2 are WSHSY and SAAADI. V shed 3 bases and J 6 bases; nucleotides not matched to a gene: 5.

V usage is TRBV9 and J usage is TRBJ1-1; D is possibly TRBD1 (6 bases). The germline V gene has CDR1 SGDLS and CDR2 YYNGEE. The CDR3 is 15 residues long. Trimming removed 1 base at V and 1 base at J, with 11 bases between. The CDR3 nucleotides are TGTGCCAGCAGCGTACGGGGGGCGTCGAACACTGAAGCTTTCTTT. It is translated as CASSVRGASNTEAFF.

The chain joins TRBV11-2 to TRBJ2-3; 10 positions match TRBD2. The CDR3 consists of 13 residues. Germline V gives CDR1 SGHAT, CDR2 FQNNGV. Trimming cost V 4 bases and J 9 bases; bases outside gene matches: 4. CDR3 sequence reads: CASSSSGGRTQYF. The CDR3 DNA sequence: TGTGCCAGCAGCTCTAGCGGGGGAAGGACGCAGTATTTT.

V usage is TRBV27 and J usage is TRBJ2-2; 15 bases align to TRBD2. Germline trimming cut 5 bases from V and 1 base from J; bases unmatched to any gene: 5. The CDR3 is 18 amino acids. Germline CDR1 is MNHEY and CDR2 is SMNVEV (reference sequence). Written as DNA, the CDR3 is TGTGCCAGCAGTCGGACTAGCGGGAGGGCCTGGAACACCGGGGAGCTGTTTTTT. It encodes CASSRTSGRAWNTGELFF.

A single count supports this clone. The J gene is TRBJ2-5, the V gene TRBV5-4; no definite D call. The germline gives CDR1 SGHNT, CDR2 YYREEE (reference sequence). The CDR3 runs to 13 residues. The germline V and J ends were trimmed by 7 bases and 0 bases, with 10 bases remaining between them. This CDR3 reads CASRHQYQETQYF. In nucleotides, the CDR3 is TGTGCCAGCCGGCACCAGTACCAAGAGACCCAGTACTTC. Variable domain in full (rest from reference TRBV5-4 and TRBJ2-5): ETGVTQSPTHLIKTRGQQVTLRCSSQSGHNTVSWYQQALGQGPQFIFQYYREEENGRGNFPPRFSGLQFPNYSSELNVNALELDDSALYLCASRHQYQETQYFGPGTRLLVL.

The rearrangement joins TRBV30 to TRBJ2-3, with D uncertain. CDR1 is GTSNPN, CDR2 SVGIG, per germline (reference sequence). The CDR3 totals 13 residues. V was clipped by 1 base and J by 0 bases, with 5 bases between them. The CDR3 DNA reads as TGTGCCTGGAGTGGTTACAGCACAGATACGCAGTATTTT. This gives the protein CAWSGYSTDTQYF.

V usage is TRBV18 and J usage is TRBJ1-5; perhaps TRBD1 as D (5 bases). The germline V and J ends were trimmed by 6 bases and 5 bases, with 11 bases remaining between them. Looked up from germline, CDR1 is KGHSH and CDR2 is LQKENI. The length of the CDR3 is 13 residues. In nucleotides, the CDR3 is TGTGCCAGCTCCGTAGGCAGGGATCAGCCCCAGCATTTT. This codes for CASSVGRDQPQHF. The variable domain in full, completed from reference TRBV18 and TRBJ1-5, reads NAGVMQNPRHLVRRRGQEARLRCSPMKGHSHVYWYRQLPEEGLKFMVYLQKENIIDESGMPKERFSAEFPKEGPSILRIQQVVRGDSAAYFCASSVGRDQPQHFGDGTRLSIL.

V and J are TRBV7-2 and TRBJ2-5; maybe TRBD1 (5 bases). Trimming pared 2 bases from V and 7 bases from J, leaving 14 bases between. Germline CDR1 is SGHTA and CDR2 is FQGNSA. The CDR3 contains 14 residues. CDR3 region: CASSLQDNKATQYF. The CDR3 DNA is TGTGCCAGCAGCTTACAGGACAATAAGGCGACCCAGTACTTC.

The genes are TRBV19 and TRBJ1-5, with D perhaps TRBD1 (6 bases). V lost 5 bases and J 7 bases, leaving 15 bases between the germline ends. The germline CDR1 and CDR2 sequences are LNHDA and SQIVND (reference sequence). The CDR3 is made up of 14 amino acids. CDR3 sequence (DNA): TGTGCCAGTAGTCCGCAAGGGGGGAACCAGCCCCAGCATTTT. This sequence encodes CASSPQGGNQPQHF.

The V call is TRBV4-2, the J call TRBJ1-1, with a tentative D call TRBD1 (5 bases). CDR3 length equals 15 residues. Germline values: CDR1 LGHNA, CDR2 YNFKEQ. The V end lost 4 bases, the J end lost 4 bases, and 16 bases lay between the germline ends. DNA for the CDR3: TGTGCCAGCAGCCTACCCCGGGACGTAGGCACTGAAGCTTTCTTT. Translation gives CASSLPRDVGTEAFF.

V gene TRBV30 combines with J gene TRBJ1-2, with D possibly matching TRBD1 (6 bases). Looked up from germline, CDR1 is GTSNPN and CDR2 is SVGIG (reference sequence). The germline V and J ends were trimmed by 2 bases and 6 bases, with 19 bases remaining between them. The CDR3 loop spans 15 amino acids. The CDR3 sequence is CAWSYLTGLTNGYTF. CDR3 coding DNA: TGTGCCTGGAGTTATCTGACAGGTCTCACCAATGGCTACACCTTC.

The rearrangement links TRBV18 to TRBJ1-3; D is unresolved. In germline, CDR1 is KGHSH, CDR2 LQKENI. The V end was cut by 2 bases, the J end by 2 bases, with 4 bases between. The CDR3 is 13 residues long. CDR3 DNA sequence: TGTGCCAGCTCACCAGCAGCTGGAAACACCATATATTTT. This translates into CASSPAAGNTIYF.

The chain joins TRBV5-1 to TRBJ1-2; possibly TRBD1 for D (6 bases). The ends were cut back, 5 bases at V and 8 bases at J, with 16 bases in the middle. This CDR3 is built from 13 residues. CDR1 and CDR2 (germline): SGHRS, YFSETQ. The CDR3 DNA follows: TGCGCCAGCAGAATGGACAGCCAAGAGGGCTACACCTTC. Amino acids: CASRMDSQEGYTF.

CDR3 in amino acids: CASSFDPSAGGQEDTQYF. The CDR3 DNA is TGTGCCAGCAGCTTTGACCCCTCGGCGGGGGGGCAGGAAGATACGCAGTATTTT. The chain recombines TRBV11-3 with TRBJ2-3, with 9 bases matching TRBD2. This CDR3 contains 18 residues. Germline V gene lookup returns CDR1 SGHNT and CDR2 YENEEA. Trimming took 3 bases from V and 5 from J; bases not matched to a gene: 15.

This clone was found once. The V gene is TRBV7-2, the J gene TRBJ1-5; TRBD1 matches 8 bases. V dropped 3 bases and J dropped 5; count of bases not matched to a gene: 9. The germline V gene has CDR1 SGHTA and CDR2 FQGNSA. This CDR3 region has 16 residues. The DNA for the CDR3 is TGTGCCAGCAGCTTCGCCGGGACAGGCGGTTATCAGCCCCAGCATTTT. Translated: CASSFAGTGGYQPQHF.

The chain is built from TRBV19 and TRBJ1-1; D is unresolved. Trimming pared 2 bases from V and 1 base from J, leaving 8 bases between. This CDR3 has 14 amino acids. The V gene's germline CDR1 is LNHDA and CDR2 SQIVND (reference sequence). The CDR3 DNA sequence: TGTGCCAGTAGTATAATGGAGGCGAACACTGAAGCTTTCTTT. Its translation: CASSIMEANTEAFF.

The chain recombines TRBV19 with TRBJ1-5, with no clear D. The CDR3 sequence is 15 residues long. Per the germline V gene, CDR1 is LNHDA and CDR2 is SQIVND (reference sequence). Trimming removed 7 bases from V and 0 bases from J, with 13 bases in between. The DNA of the CDR3 is TGTGCCAGTAAGTTGGGTACTAATAGCAATCAGCCCCAGCATTTT. It is translated as CASKLGTNSNQPQHF.

V is TRBV7-2 and J is TRBJ2-1; a weak D match, TRBD2 (5 bases). The germline CDR1 and CDR2 sequences are SGHTA and FQGNSA. The CDR3 extends over 16 amino acids. V dropped 5 bases and J dropped 3 bases, with 17 bases sitting between them. The CDR3 DNA reads TGTGCCAGCAGCGTCGGACTCTCCTCTCGCTACAATGAGCAGTTCTTC. This gives the protein CASSVGLSSRYNEQFF.

CDR3 coding DNA: TGTGCCAGCCTGGGGCTTTCTATAAATGGCTACACCTTC. Translating gives CASLGLSINGYTF. This chain joins TRBV6-5 and TRBJ1-2; possible D gene TRBD1, 5 bases. The V gene lost 8 bases and the J gene lost 6 bases, with 16 bases spanning the gap. The CDR3 extends over 13 amino acids. Germline CDR1 is MNHEY and CDR2 is SVGAGI.

The rearrangement uses TRBV21-1 and TRBJ1-5; whether TRBD1, the table's D call, matches the DNA was not checked. TRBV21-1 is given as a pseudogene. CDR3 length: 17 amino acids. CDR3 region: CASSRQAELCWCQPQHF. The CDR3 DNA reads TGTGCCAGCAGCCGACAGGCCGAACTATGCTGGTGTCAGCCCCAGCATTTT.

This chain uses TRBV19 with TRBJ1-1, with 7 bases identical to TRBD1. CDR3 length: 14 amino acids. V lost 5 bases and J lost 11; bases outside the gene matches: 14. CDR1 is LNHDA, CDR2 SQIVND, per germline (reference sequence). The CDR3 region has the DNA TGTGCCAGTAGTTTTCCCGACAGGGCCCTCGGGGCTTTCTTT. The encoded protein is CASSFPDRALGAFF.

The J gene is TRBJ2-3, the V gene TRBV7-2; 7 positions agree with TRBD2. The V segment lost 7 bases and the J segment 6 bases; nucleotides outside the gene matches: 4. Germline lookup yields CDR1 SGHTA and CDR2 FQGNSA. This CDR3 comprises 12 residues. The DNA for the CDR3 is TGTGCCAGCATGGGGGGAGGGGATACGCAGTATTTT. This sequence encodes CASMGGGDTQYF.

The J gene is TRBJ1-2, the V gene TRBV7-6; D not certain. CDR1 and CDR2 from the germline V gene are SGHVS and FNYEAQ. The germline V and J ends were trimmed by 1 base and 6 bases, with 3 bases remaining between them. CDR3 length: 11 amino acids. Here the CDR3 DNA reads TGTGCCAGCAGCTTAGGTCATGGCTACACCTTC. As protein: CASSLGHGYTF.

V usage is TRBV18 and J usage is TRBJ1-6; the D is unclear. Trimming took off 2 bases at V and 9 bases at J, with 8 bases between the two ends. The CDR3 has 13 amino acids. The germline CDR1 and CDR2 sequences are KGHSH and LQKENI. This CDR3 reads CASSPGRVSPLHF. CDR3 coding DNA: TGTGCCAGCTCACCAGGGAGGGTTTCACCCCTCCACTTT.

This sequence joins TRBV29-1 and TRBJ1-1; D is ambiguous. The CDR3 loop spans 11 amino acids. V lost 6 bases and J lost 0, with 5 bases in between. Germline V gives CDR1 SQVTM, CDR2 ANQGSEA. In DNA, the CDR3 is TGCAGCGTCAATCTGAACACTGAAGCTTTCTTT. This sequence encodes CSVNLNTEAFF.

The rearrangement links TRBV5-6 to TRBJ1-1; D remains ambiguous. There are 16 residues in the CDR3. Germline CDR1 reads SGHDT; CDR2 reads YYEEEE. The V gene lost 0 bases and the J gene lost 1 base, with 13 bases spanning the gap. Here the CDR3 reads CASSLVDRFSNTEAFF. The DNA for the CDR3 is TGTGCCAGCAGCTTGGTCGATAGGTTTTCGAACACTGAAGCTTTCTTT. The entire variable domain, with the rest obtained from reference TRBV5-6 and TRBJ1-1, is as follows: DAGVTQSPTHLIKTRGQQVTLRCSPKSGHDTVSWYQQALGQGPQFIFQYYEEEERQRGNFPDRFSGHQFPNYSSELNVNALLLGDSALYLCASSLVDRFSNTEAFFGQGTRLTVV.